Included here is one T cell receptor (beta chain) sequence, with context. What it binds is not known. The germline V gene has CDR1 MGHRA and CDR2 YSYEKL. The CDR3 spans 13 residues. Between the trimmed V and J ends, which lost 0 bases and 12 bases, there was a span of 12 bases. These data are taken from a study of T-cell memory formation after mild COVID-19. Overall study findings and caveats: Among clones peaking at day 37 in the second wave, SARS-CoV-2 specificity remained unconfirmed.

TCRdb reprocessed the 5' RACE reads via MiXCR and lists one record per CDR3 protein. This table has hundreds of thousands of distinct CDR3 sequences, 15% to 20% appearing once. The TCR originated in a man younger than 35 who had mild COVID-19 (a few samples of this study predate the infection). Cell type and time point are not known. The rearrangement uses TRBV4-1 and TRBJ2-1; no clear D. The sequenced sample consisted of PBMCs or a T cell subset sorted from them (not recorded which). The CDR3 coding sequence is TGCGCCAGCAGCCAAGATAGGGTGACCAGGCAGTTCTTC. It codes for CASSQDRVTRQFF.